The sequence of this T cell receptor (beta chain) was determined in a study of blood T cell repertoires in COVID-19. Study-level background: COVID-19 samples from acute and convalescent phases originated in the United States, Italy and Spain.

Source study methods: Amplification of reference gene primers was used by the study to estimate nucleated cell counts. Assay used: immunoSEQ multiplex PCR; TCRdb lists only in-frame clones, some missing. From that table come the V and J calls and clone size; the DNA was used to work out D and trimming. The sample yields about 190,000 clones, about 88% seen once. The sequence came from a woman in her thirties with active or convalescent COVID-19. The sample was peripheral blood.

The CDR3 DNA reads TGTGCCAGCAGCTTAGTAGCCAGGGGCACCGGGGAGCTGTTTTTT. Amino acid sequence: CASSLVARGTGELFF. The chain links TRBV11-2 to TRBJ2-2, with a weak D call TRBD1 (6 bases). The CDR3 runs to 15 residues. V was shortened by 1 base and J by 4 bases, with 10 bases between the two germline ends. Germline values: CDR1 SGHAT, CDR2 FQNNGV. The variable domain in full, completed from reference TRBV11-2 and TRBJ2-2, reads EAGVAQSPRYKIIEKRQSVAFWCNPISGHATLYWYQQILGQGPKLLIQFQNNGVVDDSQLPKDRFSAERLKGVDSTLKIQPAKLEDSAVYLCASSLVARGTGELFFGEGSRLTVL.